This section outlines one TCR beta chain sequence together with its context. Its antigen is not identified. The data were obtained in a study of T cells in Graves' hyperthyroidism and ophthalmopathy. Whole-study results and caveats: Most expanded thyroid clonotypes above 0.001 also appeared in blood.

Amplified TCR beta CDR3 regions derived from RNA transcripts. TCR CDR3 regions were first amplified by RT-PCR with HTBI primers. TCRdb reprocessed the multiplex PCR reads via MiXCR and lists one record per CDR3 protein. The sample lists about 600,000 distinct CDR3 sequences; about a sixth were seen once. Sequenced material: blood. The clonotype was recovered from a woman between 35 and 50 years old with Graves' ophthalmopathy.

In DNA, the CDR3 is TGTGCCAGCAGCCCTATGACAGGGCGAACTGAAGCTTTCTTT. Encoded protein: CASSPMTGRTEAFF. The genes are TRBV9 and TRBJ1-1; 7 bases map to TRBD1. The CDR3 sequence is 14 residues long. Per the germline V gene, CDR1 is SGDLS and CDR2 is YYNGEE. Unmatched junction bases numbered 8, after V lost 4 bases and J lost 5 bases.